These T cell receptor beta chains were read from a single sample in a study of blood T cell repertoires in COVID-19. Assay: immunoSEQ multiplex PCR; the TCRdb copy retains only in-frame clones and omits some. The sample lists over 30,000 clones; 65% to 85% were seen once. The sequenced sample was peripheral blood. The receptor source for this set is an elderly man with active or convalescent COVID-19. The CDR3 runs from the conserved cysteine through the conserved F or W. D genes are given only for firm matches. Rows give clone size only sometimes, using once, few, many, or a class for an expanded clone.

TRBJ2-1	TRBD2	-	TRBV5-1	TGCGCCAGCAGCGCCGGGACTAGCTCCTACAATGAGCAGTTCTTC	CASSAGTSSYNEQFF
TRBJ1-5	-	-	TRBV6-6	TGTGCCAGCAGTTACTGGGAGGGCAATCAGCCCCAGCATTTT	CASSYWEGNQPQHF
TRBJ2-1	TRBD2	once	TRBV2	TGTGCCAGCAGTGATACTAGCGGGAGAACCTACAATGAGCAGTTCTTC	CASSDTSGRTYNEQFF
TRBJ2-7	TRBD1	-	TRBV7-8	TGTGCCAGCAGCTCAAGCTCGACAGGGGGGCTTGAGCAGTACTTC	CASSSSSTGGLEQYF
TRBJ2-7	TRBD2	once	TRBV3-1/TRBV3-2	TGTGCCAGCAGCCAAGGACTAGCGGGAGCGGGGCAGTACTTC	CASSQGLAGAGQYF
TRBJ2-1	-	once	TRBV11-3	TGTGCCAGCAGCGTATCAACTGGTGAGCAGTTCTTC	CASSVSTGEQFF
TRBJ2-7	-	-	TRBV7-2	TGTGCCAGCAGCTACCATTCAGGGATCTACGAGCAGTACTTC	CASSYHSGIYEQYF
TRBJ2-1	TRBD2	-	TRBV29-1	TGCAGCGTTCTTGCCAGCGGGAGTGGGCTAAATGAGCAGTTCTTC	CSVLASGSGLNEQFF
TRBJ2-5	TRBD2	-	TRBV6-5	TGTGCCGCAGCGGGAGCCGGGGAGACCCAGTACTTC	CAAAGAGETQYF
TRBJ2-7	-	-	TRBV5-1	TGCGCCAGCAGCTGGGAAGTCGGGACATACCCTCCCTACGAGCAGTACTTC	CASSWEVGTYPPYEQYF
TRBJ2-1	TRBD2	-	TRBV9	TGTGCCAGCAGCGCCCAGACTAGCGGGAGGGCCGGAGAGCAGTTCTTC	CASSAQTSGRAGEQFF
TRBJ1-3	-	-	TRBV5-1	TGCGCCAGCAGCTCACAGGGTGGTGGAAACACCATATATTTT	CASSSQGGGNTIYF
TRBJ2-7	TRBD2	-	TRBV5-5	TGTGCCAGCAGCGTCTCGGGAGGGCCGGTCTACGAGCAGTACTTC	CASSVSGGPVYEQYF
TRBJ2-1	TRBD2	-	TRBV27	TGTGCCAGCAGTTTATCGCGGCGGGGGGGGTCCTACAATGAGCAGTTCTTC	CASSLSRRGGSYNEQFF
TRBJ2-1	TRBD2	-	TRBV18	TGTGCCAGCTCACCGGGACTAGCGGGATCTAAAAATGAGCAGTTCTTC	CASSPGLAGSKNEQFF
TRBJ1-2	-	-	TRBV6-9	TGTGCCAGCAGTTCGGGCTACACCTTC	CASSSGYTF
TRBJ1-6	-	-	TRBV6-6	TGTGCCAGCAGTTACGGAGGGGGGGACAATTCACCCCTCCACTTT	CASSYGGGDNSPLHF
TRBJ2-2	TRBD1	few	TRBV11-2	TGTGCCAGCAGCTTAGGGACAGGGGCGAACACCGGGGAGCTGTTTTTT	CASSLGTGANTGELFF
TRBJ1-2	TRBD1	-	TRBV3-1/TRBV3-2	TGTGCCAGCAGCCAAGCGGGACAGGGATTTATTGGCTACACCTTC	CASSQAGQGFIGYTF
TRBJ2-1	TRBD2	-	TRBV5-5	TGTGCCAGCAGCTTAAGCGGGAGATCATCCTACAATGAGCAGTTCTTC	CASSLSGRSSYNEQFF
TRBJ2-2	TRBD2	-	TRBV7-3	TGTGCCAGCAGCTTCACTGGACTAGCGGGCAGTGGGGAGCTGTTTTTT	CASSFTGLAGSGELFF
TRBJ1-4	-	-	TRBV4-1	TGCGCCAGCAGCCCTCCGAAAATGGGGGCCCTTGGCGAAAAACTGTTTTTT	CASSPPKMGALGEKLFF
TRBJ1-4	TRBD1	-	TRBV12-3/TRBV12-4	TGTGCCAGCAGGACAGGGCTTGTGGAAAAACTGTTTTTT	CASRTGLVEKLFF
TRBJ1-3	-	-	TRBV3-1/TRBV3-2	TGTGCCAGCAGCCAAGTCAGACAGTCCTTCTCTGGAAACACCATATATTTT	CASSQVRQSFSGNTIYF
TRBJ2-5	TRBD2	-	TRBV6-1	TGTGCCAGCAGTGAAGCTGTCTTAGCGGGGGGCTCGTCGGAGACCCAGTACTTC	CASSEAVLAGGSSETQYF
TRBJ1-6	TRBD1	medium-sized	TRBV7-9	TGTGCCAGCAGCTTAGGACAGGGGTTTTATAATTCACCCCTCCACTTT	CASSLGQGFYNSPLHF
TRBJ1-6	-	-	TRBV28	TGTGCCAGCAGTCCCACGGAGGTTGGGGGGGGTTCACCCCTCCACTTT	CASSPTEVGGGSPLHF
TRBJ2-7	-	-	TRBV7-2	TGTGCCAGCAGCTTCCCGACAGCCGTTACCTACGAGCAGTACTTC	CASSFPTAVTYEQYF
TRBJ1-6	-	few	TRBV30	TGTGCCTGGACTGACCCCAGACAGCCTAATTCACCCCTCCACTTT	CAWTDPRQPNSPLHF
TRBJ1-5	-	-	TRBV19	TGTGCCAGTACCCTACAGCATTATAGCAATCAGCCCCAGCATTTT	CASTLQHYSNQPQHF
TRBJ2-1	-	medium-sized	TRBV4-2	TGTGCCAGCAGCCAAGACGAGGACTCTAGGCTAAGCTCCTACAATGAGCAGTTCTTC	CASSQDEDSRLSSYNEQFF
TRBJ2-1	TRBD2	-	TRBV6-6	TGTGCCAGCAGCTTACAGGGACTAGCGGGAGGCAATGAGCAGTTCTTC	CASSLQGLAGGNEQFF
TRBJ2-3	-	many	TRBV19	TGTGCCAGTAGTACCGTAACGGAGGGAGATACGCAGTATTTT	CASSTVTEGDTQYF
TRBJ2-3	TRBD2	-	TRBV24-1	TGTGCCACCAGTGAATCGGTAGCGGGAATACACAAAGATACGCAGTATTTT	CATSESVAGIHKDTQYF
TRBJ2-2	-	-	TRBV5-8	TGTGCCAGCAGCTTACAATCAGGCACCGGGGAGCTGTTTTTT	CASSLQSGTGELFF
TRBJ1-5	TRBD1	-	TRBV23-1	TGCGCCAGCAGTCAATCCCCGACAGGGATGAATCAGCCCCAGCATTTT	CASSQSPTGMNQPQHF
TRBJ1-2	-	-	TRBV5-1	TGCGCCAGCAGCTTGGGGGAGAACTATGGCTACACCTTC	CASSLGENYGYTF